Listed here are 3 T cell receptor beta chains from one sample, sequenced in a study of blood T cells in healthy people across ages. Through a sample-barcoded 5' primer and a J-beta primer mix, a second PCR was run for about 7 to 12 cycles. MiXCR, applied by TCRdb to the 5' RACE reads, yields one record per CDR3 protein. The table records hundreds of thousands of distinct CDR3 sequences, 45% to 55% of them present only once. The sequenced sample was blood. These receptor sequences come from an elderly man in good health.

The chain couples TRBV16 to TRBJ1-1; D possibly corresponds to TRBD1 (5 bases). The CDR3 spans 15 residues. Trimming removed 2 bases at V and 0 bases at J, with 10 bases between. In germline, CDR1 is KGHSY, CDR2 FQNENV. CDR3 DNA: TGTGCCAGCAGCCAAACAAGGGGAGTGAACACTGAAGCTTTCTTT. Residues: CASSQTRGVNTEAFF.

This clonotype has more than one count but fewer than ten. V is TRBV10-3 and J is TRBJ2-2, with 9 bases that match TRBD2. The CDR3 is 16 amino acids. With 6 bases clipped from V and 1 base from J, the junction kept 6 bases outside the gene matches. The V gene's germline CDR1 is ENHRY and CDR2 SYGVKD. CDR3 nucleotide sequence: TGTGCCATCAGCCTGACTAGCGGAGGGAACACCGGGGAGCTGTTTTTT. Its translation: CAISLTSGGNTGELFF.

The rearrangement joins TRBV6-2 or TRBV6-3 to TRBJ2-5, with 8 bases aligning to TRBD2. The J segment lost 1 base and the V segment lost 10 bases, leaving 17 bases of the junction unmatched. The length of the CDR3 is 17 residues. The germline V gene encodes CDR1 MNHEY and CDR2 SVGEGT. The CDR3 bases are TGTGCCACATCAACGACTAGCGTTTACGGTGTCCAAGAGACCCAGTACTTC. Translated: CATSTTSVYGVQETQYF.